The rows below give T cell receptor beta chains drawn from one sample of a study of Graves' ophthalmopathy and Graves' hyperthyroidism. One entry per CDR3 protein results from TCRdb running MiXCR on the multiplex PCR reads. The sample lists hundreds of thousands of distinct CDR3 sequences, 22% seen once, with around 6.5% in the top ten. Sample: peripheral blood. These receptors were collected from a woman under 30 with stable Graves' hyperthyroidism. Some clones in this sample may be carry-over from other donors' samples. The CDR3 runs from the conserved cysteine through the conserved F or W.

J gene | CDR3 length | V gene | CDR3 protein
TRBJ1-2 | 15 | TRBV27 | CASSPARTEAYGYTF
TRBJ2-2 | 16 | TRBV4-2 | CASSQDRAQNTGELFF
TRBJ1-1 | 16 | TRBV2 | CASTPTRAGKNTEAFF
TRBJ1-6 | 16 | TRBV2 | CASSRGFLSYNSPLHF
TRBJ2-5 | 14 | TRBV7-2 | CASSKPGGRETQYF
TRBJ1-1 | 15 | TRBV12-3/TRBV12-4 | CASSLSQGGNTEAFF
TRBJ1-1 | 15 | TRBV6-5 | CASSSWGGTNTEAFF
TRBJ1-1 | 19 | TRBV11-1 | CASSLALHPGQTYNTEAFF
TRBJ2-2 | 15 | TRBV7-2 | CASSLDRSYTGELFF
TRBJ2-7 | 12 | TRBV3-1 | CASSQGQRTPYF
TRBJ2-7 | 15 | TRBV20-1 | CSAMGARGPSYEQYF
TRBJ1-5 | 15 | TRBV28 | CASTYRATQYQPQHF
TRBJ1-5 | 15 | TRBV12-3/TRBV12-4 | CASSPGQGARQPQHF
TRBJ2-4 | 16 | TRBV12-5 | CASGLFQGRTKNIQYF
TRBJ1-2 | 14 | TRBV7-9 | CASSMRSSSGGYTF
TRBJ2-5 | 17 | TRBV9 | CASSVGGGVQGSETQYF
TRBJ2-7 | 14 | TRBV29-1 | CSVERRQGDYEQYF
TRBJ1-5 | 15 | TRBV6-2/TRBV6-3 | CASSTGTGYTQPQHF
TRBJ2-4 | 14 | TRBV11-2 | CASSLEVSTNIQYF
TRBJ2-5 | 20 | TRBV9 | CASSPPLPGLAGVSGETQYF
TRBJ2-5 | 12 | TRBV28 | CASGTGRRTQYF
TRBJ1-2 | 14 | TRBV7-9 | CASSPSRRDYGYTF
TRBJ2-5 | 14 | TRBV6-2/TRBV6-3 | CASSHPGRSETQYF
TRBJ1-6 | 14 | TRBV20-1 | CSARGGGSNSPLHF
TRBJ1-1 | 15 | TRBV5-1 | CASSLVGGFNTEAFF
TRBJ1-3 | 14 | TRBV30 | CAWSDPRFGNTIYF
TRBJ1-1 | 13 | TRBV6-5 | CASSYGYWTEAFF
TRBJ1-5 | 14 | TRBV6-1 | CASTPGQGHQPQHF
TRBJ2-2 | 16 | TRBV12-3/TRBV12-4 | CASSLRSTGGIGELFF
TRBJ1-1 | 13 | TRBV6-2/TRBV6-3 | CATYFDDRREAFF
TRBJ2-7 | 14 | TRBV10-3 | CAIRGGDRLEEQYF
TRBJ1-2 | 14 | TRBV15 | CATSREARANGYTF
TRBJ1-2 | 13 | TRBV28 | CASSLTGVYGYTF
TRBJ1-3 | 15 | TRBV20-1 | CSARNRLSSGNTIYF
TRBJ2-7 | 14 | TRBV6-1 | CASSEARRTHEQYF
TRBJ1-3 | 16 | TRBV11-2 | CASSSLYGSSGNTIYF
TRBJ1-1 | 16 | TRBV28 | CASREKGRGHDTEAFF
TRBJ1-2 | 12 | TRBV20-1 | CSAIPAAYGYTF
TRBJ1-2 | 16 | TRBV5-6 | CASSLVGDNNLYGYTF
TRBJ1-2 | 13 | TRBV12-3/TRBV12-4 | CASTETENYGYTF
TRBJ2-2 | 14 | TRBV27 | CASSLSTVVGELFF
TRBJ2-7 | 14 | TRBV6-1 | CASRGVGLGDEQYF
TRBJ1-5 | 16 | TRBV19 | CASSFRHGRTNQPQHF
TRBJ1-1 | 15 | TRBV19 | CASSAYRARNTEAFF
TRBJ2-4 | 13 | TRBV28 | CASLFRGKNIQYF
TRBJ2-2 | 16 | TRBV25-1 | CASSGLAGGSAGELFF
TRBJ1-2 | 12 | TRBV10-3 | CAISGLGNGYTF
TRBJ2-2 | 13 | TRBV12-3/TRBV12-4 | CASSFRPPGELFF
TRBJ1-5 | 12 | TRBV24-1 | CATSASNQPQHF
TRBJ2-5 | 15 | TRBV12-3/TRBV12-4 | CASSFGGGGRETQYF
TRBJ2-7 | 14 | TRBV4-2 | CASSQGVGKYEQYF